The 17 T cell receptor beta chains in this list originate from one sample, sequenced in a study of CD8+ T cells in alopecia areata. Extracted RNA was reverse transcribed into cDNA, the sequencing template. Sequenced by immunoSEQ multiplex PCR; TCRdb stores in-frame clones only, minus some. The record shows over 1,500 clones for this sample, with no singletons present. Time point specified: mouse skin 6 weeks after grafting, around onset of hair loss. This material consisted of skin, taken at week 6. The receptors were sampled from a C3H/HeJ mouse with alopecia areata. MHC haplotype of the strain: H2-k.

This clone has ten or more counts. The genes and germline here are from mouse. The sequenced CDR3 bases are TGTGCTAGCAGTATGGAGGGGACC. It translates to CASSMEGT. The CDR3 in its entirety is CASSMEGTDYTF. The rearrangement joins TRBV17 to TRBJ1-2; D is perhaps TRBD1 (5 bases). The read ends 4 residues early relative to the CDR3; the germline J gene fills the gap. This CDR3 region has 12 residues. CDR1 is MNHDT, CDR2 YYDKIL, per germline. Full variable domain (rest looked up from reference TRBV17 and TRBJ1-2): DTTVKQNPRYKLARVGKPVNLICSQTMNHDTMYWYQKKPNQAPKLLLFYYDKILNREADTFEKFQSSRPNNSFCSLYIGSAGLEYSAMYLCASSMEGTDYTFGSGTRLLVI.

Judged by abundance, this clone is medium-sized. Gene names are mouse gene names. The CDR3 extends 4 residues past the end of the read, so its final part is completed from the germline J gene. This chain uses TRBV12-2 with TRBJ2-7; 11 bases fit TRBD2. CDR3 length: 15 amino acids. Germline V lookup: CDR1 SGHLS, CDR2 HYDKME. CDR3 region: CASSLTRDWGYEQYF. CDR3 bases read: TGTGCCAGCTCTCTCACCCGGGACTGGGGGTAT. The full variable domain, rest sourced from reference TRBV12-2 and TRBJ2-7, is NSGVVQSPRYIIKGKGERSILKCIPISGHLSVAWYQQTQGQELKFFIQHYDKMERDKGNLPSRFSVQQFDDYHSEMNMSALELEDSAVYFCASSLTRDWGYEQYFGPGTRLTVL.

In its sample, this clone was seen a few times. The gene names given are mouse names. The read terminates 4 residues before the CDR3 end, so the remaining end is supplied by the germline J gene. This sequence joins TRBV13-1 and TRBJ2-3; 9 positions match TRBD2. Germline CDR1 NSHNY, CDR2 SYGAGN. The CDR3 is 16 residues long. With V trimmed by 0 bases and J by 0 bases, 2 bases remained unmatched. CDR3 protein: CASSDVTGGSAETLYF. The sequenced CDR3 bases are TGTGCCAGCAGTGATGTGACTGGGGGTAGTGCAGAA.

This clone showed up many times. Mouse names are used for the genes. Read data end 4 residues before the CDR3 end; the end is taken from the germline J gene. The chain joins TRBV14 to TRBJ2-5; 7 positions agree with TRBD2. The CDR3 runs 15 residues. Unmatched junction bases numbered 3, after V lost 0 bases and J lost 2 bases. Germline CDR1 is SGHDT and CDR2 is FRDEAV. The covered CDR3 bases are TGTGCCAGCAGTTTCTTGGGGGGAGGCCAAGAC. This translates into CASSFLGGGQD. The whole CDR3 region reads CASSFLGGGQDTQYF.

This clone was recorded many times. Any gene name here is a mouse gene name. The CDR3 end lies 4 residues beyond the end of the read and is filled in from the germline J gene. V and J are TRBV1 and TRBJ1-1, with a possible D match to TRBD1 (6 bases). CDR1 and CDR2 (germline): NSQYPW, LRSPGD (reference sequence). There are 15 residues in the CDR3. This CDR3 reads CTCSAEGGWGTEVFF. The CDR3 bases that were read are TGCACCTGCAGTGCGGAGGGGGGCTGGGGTACA.

This clone is categorized as medium-sized. Any gene name here is a mouse gene name. The CDR3 goes on 4 residues after the read ends, and that part is filled in from the germline J gene. The genes are TRBV17 and TRBJ2-5, with 8 positions matching TRBD2. V lost 2 bases, J lost 0 bases, and 4 bases stayed unmatched. Germline V gene data show CDR1 as MNHDT and CDR2 as YYDKIL. The CDR3 consists of 16 residues. This chain's CDR3 is CASSRFWGANQDTQYF. The sequenced CDR3 bases are TGTGCTAGCAGTAGATTCTGGGGGGCTAACCAAGAC.

This clone was observed many times. Gene names and germline match the mouse. CDR3 residues: CASSIWGAGVAEQFF. The CDR3 bases that were read are TGTGCCAGCAGTATCTGGGGGGCCGGGGTTGCT. This sequence joins TRBV19 and TRBJ2-1, with 8 bases matching TRBD2. The read comes to an end 4 residues before the CDR3 does, leaving the germline J gene to fill in the end. V shed 2 bases and J 6 bases; nucleotides not matched to a gene: 7. The CDR3 contains 15 residues. Germline lookup yields CDR1 FNHDT and CDR2 SITEND (reference sequence).

This clone is medium-sized (0.01 to 0.1%) in the sample. Gene and germline names: mouse. Read sequence stops 4 residues before the CDR3 end, and the germline J gene provides the missing end. The rearrangement joins TRBV13-1 to TRBJ2-1, with 9 bases identical to TRBD2. The CDR3 has 17 amino acids. Per the germline V gene, CDR1 is NSHNY and CDR2 is SYGAGN. The V and J ends lost 0 bases and 0 bases, in that order; junction bases with no gene match: 4. CDR3: CASSDAGTGYNYAEQFF. Incomplete CDR3 DNA: TGTGCCAGCAGTGATGCTGGGACTGGGTATAACTATGCT.

A remark on this clone: Gene names refer to mouse genes. The sequenced fragment ends 4 residues before the CDR3 boundary, so the rest is inferred from the germline J gene. The J gene is TRBJ1-2, the V gene TRBV31; D possibly corresponds to TRBD1 (6 bases). CDR1 and CDR2 from the germline V gene are GKSSPN and SITVG. Trimming cost V 0 bases and J 2 bases, with 7 bases left between them. The CDR3 has 13 residues. CDR3 bases read: TGTGCCTGGAGTCTGACAGGCAACTCC. Translated, it gives CAWSLTGNS. The full CDR3 is CAWSLTGNSDYTF.

A note on this clone: Mouse germline and gene names are used. The sequence runs out 4 residues before the end of the CDR3; the remainder is reconstructed from the germline J gene. V usage is TRBV29 and J usage is TRBJ2-7, with a weak D call TRBD1 (6 bases). V dropped 7 bases and J dropped 3 bases, with 10 bases sitting between them. This CDR3 is 12 amino acids long. In germline, CDR1 is MSHET, CDR2 SYDVDS. The sequenced CDR3 bases are TGTGCTAGCAACCGGGACAACTAT. Translating gives CASNRDNY. The full CDR3 reads CASNRDNYEQYF.

This clone is medium-sized (0.01 to 0.1%) within its sample. Gene names are the mouse ones. Incomplete CDR3 DNA: TGTGCCAGCGGTGACCAGACAGGGAGA. Translating gives CASGDQTGR. The full CDR3 reads CASGDQTGREVFF. V and J are TRBV13-2 and TRBJ1-1, with 7 bases identical to TRBD1. The read finishes 4 residues shy of the CDR3 end, and the germline J gene is used to complete it. CDR1 and CDR2 (germline): NNHNN, SYGAGS (reference sequence). CDR3 length: 13 residues.

This clone is medium-sized in the sample. The genes are named according to mouse. This specimen includes other DNA sequences encoding the same CDR3. Incomplete CDR3 DNA: TGTGCCAGCAGCTCAGACAGGGCAAACTCC. Its translation is CASSSDRANS. The whole CDR3 protein reads CASSSDRANSDYTF. This chain links TRBV19 with TRBJ1-2; 7 bases match TRBD1. The read gets to within 4 residues of the CDR3 end, and the germline J gene fills in the rest. This CDR3 contains 14 residues. The V and J ends lost 5 bases and 0 bases, in that order; junction bases with no gene match: 4. Germline V gives CDR1 FNHDT, CDR2 SITEND (reference sequence).

This clone is medium-sized (0.01 to 0.1%) within its sample. The gene symbols are mouse symbols. Read data end 4 residues before the CDR3 end; the end is taken from the germline J gene. The rearrangement uses TRBV19 and TRBJ2-7, with a tentative D call TRBD1 (5 bases). Germline loops: CDR1 FNHDT, CDR2 SITEND (reference sequence). CDR3 size: 12 residues. V dropped 3 bases and J dropped 2 bases, with 6 bases sitting between them. The CDR3 sequence is CASSRGAYEQYF. The sequenced CDR3 bases are TGTGCCAGCAGTAGAGGGGCCTAT.

Ten or more counts support this clone. Genes here carry mouse names. The read ends 4 residues early relative to the CDR3; the germline J gene fills the gap. The chain has TRBV1 and TRBJ2-2; the match to TRBD2 covers 13 bases. Germline CDR1 is NSQYPW and CDR2 is LRSPGD (reference sequence). V lost 3 bases and J lost 4; bases outside the gene matches: 5. The CDR3 contains 17 residues. This chain's CDR3 is CTCSAQDWGGPTGQLYF. The part of the CDR3 DNA that was read is TGCACCTGCAGTGCCCAGGACTGGGGGGGCCCCACCGGG.

This clone was recorded at least ten times. Gene names follow the mouse nomenclature. The read is 3 residues too short to cover the CDR3 end, so that end is filled in from the germline J gene. This chain links TRBV13-3 with TRBJ1-6, with a possible D match to TRBD1 (6 bases). TRBJ1-6 is an ORF, and what it does is uncertain. Looked up from germline, CDR1 is NNHDY and CDR2 is SYVADS. This CDR3 contains 15 residues. Trimming removed 3 bases at V and 4 bases at J, with 11 bases between. This CDR3 reads CASSGTDKYNSPLYF. The DNA read from the CDR3 is TGTGCCAGCAGTGGGACAGACAAATATAATTCGCCC.

In its sample, this clone is medium-sized. Gene and germline names: mouse. The read gets to within 4 residues of the CDR3 end, and the germline J gene fills in the rest. The same CDR3 arises from other DNA sequences in this sample as well. The chain carries TRBV19 and TRBJ1-2; possible D gene TRBD1, 6 bases. CDR1 and CDR2 from the germline V gene are FNHDT and SITEND (reference sequence). The CDR3 consists of 14 residues. V shed 4 bases and J shed 0 bases, with 10 bases lying between them. CDR3: CASSSDRTNSDYTF. The DNA read from the CDR3 is TGTGCCAGCAGTTCAGACAGGACAAACTCC. Filled out from reference TRBV19 and TRBJ1-2, the complete variable domain reads GGIITQTPKFLIGQEGQKLTLKCQQNFNHDTMYWYRQDSGKGLRLIYYSITENDLQKGDLSEGYDASREKKSSFSLTVTSAQKNEMAVFLCASSSDRTNSDYTFGSGTRLLVI.

A note on this clone: The germline and genes are mouse ones. Read coverage stops 4 residues before the CDR3 terminus; the germline J gene supplies the remainder. This chain connects TRBV13-2 to TRBJ1-1; tentatively, D is TRBD1 (6 bases). Germline loops: CDR1 NNHNN, CDR2 SYGAGS (reference sequence). The CDR3 length is 13 residues. The CDR3 here is CASGDHRETEVFF. The CDR3 DNA, read in part, is TGTGCCAGCGGTGACCACAGGGAAACA.